Listed below are T cell receptor beta chains from one sample, sequenced in a study of T-cell memory formation after mild COVID-19. TCRdb called the 5' RACE reads again in MiXCR, with one record for every CDR3 protein. The table shows roughly 200,000 distinct CDR3 sequences, with over 9.5% occurring only once. Sequencing used PBMCs or a T cell subset sorted from them (not recorded which). The receptors were gathered from a man between 18 and 29 years old who had mild COVID-19 (a few samples of this study predate the infection). Cell type and time point are not known. CDR3s include the opening cysteine and the closing phenylalanine or tryptophan. A D gene is named only where the DNA matches it firmly. Size is omitted from some rows. Given values are once, few, many or a class for expanded clones.

length	V	size	J	D	DNA	CDR3
13	TRBV7-8	few	TRBJ2-1	NA	TGTGCCAGCAGCTTAGGACAGTCCAATGAGCAGTTCTTC	CASSLGQSNEQFF
16	TRBV5-1	NA	TRBJ1-1	TRBD1	TGCGCCAGCAGCTTGGCTCGGGGACAGGGGGCCACTGAAGCTTTCTTT	CASSLARGQGATEAFF
13	TRBV10-3	many	TRBJ2-3	NA	TGTGCCATCAGTCTTCTAAGCACAGATACGCAGTATTTT	CAISLLSTDTQYF
14	TRBV12-3/TRBV12-4	many	TRBJ1-5	TRBD1	TGTGCCAGCAGGTCGGACAGGAGGGATCAGCCCCAGCATTTT	CASRSDRRDQPQHF
14	TRBV7-9	many	TRBJ2-7	TRBD1	TGTGCCAGCAGCGTCCGACAGGGGAGTCACGAGCAGTACTTC	CASSVRQGSHEQYF
16	TRBV3-1	few	TRBJ2-3	TRBD1	TGTGCCAGCATCCAGGGGCCGGGACAGGGTCCAGATACGCAGTATTTT	CASIQGPGQGPDTQYF
13	TRBV20-1	NA	TRBJ1-5	NA	TGCAGTGCTAGAGATCCCAGCAATCAGCCCCAGCATTTT	CSARDPSNQPQHF
15	TRBV4-3	few	TRBJ2-5	NA	TGCGCCAGCAGCCAACGGTGGATACCCGGGGAGACCCAGTACTTC	CASSQRWIPGETQYF
16	TRBV4-1	many	TRBJ2-5	TRBD2	TGCGCCAGCAGCCAGCCCGGGACTAGCGGGGCGGAGACCCAGTACTTC	CASSQPGTSGAETQYF
16	TRBV7-9	many	TRBJ2-1	NA	TGTGCCAGCAGCTTAGTCTCCCTCAGCTCCTACAATGAGCAGTTCTTC	CASSLVSLSSYNEQFF
14	TRBV4-3	many	TRBJ2-5	NA	TGCGCCAGCAGCCAAGAAGGGGCGGAAGAGACCCAGTACTTC	CASSQEGAEETQYF
13	TRBV5-1	many	TRBJ2-7	TRBD1	TGCGCCAGCACAGACAGGGGTGCCTACGAGCAGTACTTC	CASTDRGAYEQYF
17	TRBV9	NA	TRBJ2-1	NA	TGTGCCAGCAGCGTAGGGTTAGCCGGGGGCTCCTACAATGAGCAGTTCTTC	CASSVGLAGGSYNEQFF
13	TRBV20-1	NA	TRBJ1-3	NA	TGCAGTGCCGGGGTGTACTCTGGAAACACCATATATTTT	CSAGVYSGNTIYF
17	TRBV20-1	few	TRBJ2-5	NA	TGCAGTGCGCCGCCCCGGGAAGCTACTCGGTGGTTGGAGACCCAGTACTTC	CSAPPREATRWLETQYF
14	TRBV7-9	few	TRBJ1-5	NA	TGTGCCAGCAGCCCTCCCGGGACAAATCAGCCCCAGCATTTT	CASSPPGTNQPQHF
15	TRBV9	NA	TRBJ2-1	NA	TGTGCCAGCAGCCCCCAGGGGGGGGGGCCCAATGAGCAGTTCTTC	CASSPQGGGPNEQFF
13	TRBV12-3/TRBV12-4	NA	TRBJ1-2	TRBD1	TGTGCCAGCAGCCCGGGACAGGCTATAGGCTACACCTTC	CASSPGQAIGYTF
18	TRBV12-3/TRBV12-4	NA	TRBJ2-3	TRBD1	TGTGCCAGCAGTCCGAATAACCGGGACAGGGTATCAGCAGATACGCAGTATTTT	CASSPNNRDRVSADTQYF
22	TRBV5-5	few	TRBJ1-6	TRBD1	TGTGCCAGCAGTATGACAGGGGCCTCAGTTGACTTTTGGGTGGTCGGTCATTCACCCCTCCACTTT	CASSMTGASVDFWVVGHSPLHF
14	TRBV20-1	few	TRBJ2-3	NA	TGCAGTGCTAGCCGGACTGGCCGAGCAGATACGCAGTATTTT	CSASRTGRADTQYF
17	TRBV29-1	few	TRBJ2-1	TRBD2	TGCAGCGTCACCGGGACTAGCGGGCAGAGCTCCTACAATGAGCAGTTCTTC	CSVTGTSGQSSYNEQFF
18	TRBV6-5	NA	TRBJ1-2	TRBD1	TGTGCCAGCAGTACCCGAAGGACAGGGTCCCCGGCTAACTATGGCTACACCTTC	CASSTRRTGSPANYGYTF
14	TRBV20-1	many	TRBJ2-4	NA	TGCAGTGCTAGAGTCCCCGGGTTGCAAAACATTCAGTACTTC	CSARVPGLQNIQYF
11	TRBV12-3/TRBV12-4	many	TRBJ1-3	NA	TGTGCCAGCAGTTTGGGGAACACCATATATTTT	CASSLGNTIYF
14	TRBV5-1	NA	TRBJ2-1	NA	TGCGCCAGCAGCTTGGATGGACCCCACAATGAGCAGTTCTTC	CASSLDGPHNEQFF
14	TRBV20-1	NA	TRBJ2-7	TRBD1	TGCAGTGCTAGAGATCCGGGACAGCTCCACGAGCAGTACTTC	CSARDPGQLHEQYF
13	TRBV6-1	few	TRBJ2-1	NA	TGTGCCAGCAGTGACCAGGGGGGGGGTGAGCAGTTCTTC	CASSDQGGGEQFF
13	TRBV27	many	TRBJ2-5	NA	TGTGCCAGCAGTAAGACAGGCTCGAGGACCCAGTACTTC	CASSKTGSRTQYF
14	TRBV5-1	many	TRBJ2-5	TRBD1	TGCGCCAGCAGCTTTTGGGACAGAGAAGAGACCCAGTACTTC	CASSFWDREETQYF
16	TRBV20-1	NA	TRBJ2-3	TRBD2	TGCAGTGCTAGAGGGACCGGGGGGGGCAGCACAGATACGCAGTATTTT	CSARGTGGGSTDTQYF
15	TRBV4-1	NA	TRBJ1-1	TRBD1	TGCGCCAGCAGCCAAGAAACCCCAGGGGGCACTGAAGCTTTCTTT	CASSQETPGGTEAFF
16	TRBV10-3	many	TRBJ2-1	TRBD1	TGTGCCATCAACTCAGAGGACAGGGGTTGGGTCAATGAGCAGTTCTTC	CAINSEDRGWVNEQFF
14	TRBV15	few	TRBJ2-7	NA	TGTGCCACCAGCAGAGGGTCAGAGTTTGTAGAGCAGTACTTC	CATSRGSEFVEQYF
16	TRBV4-2	NA	TRBJ1-4	NA	TGTGCCAGCAGCCAAGCCCCAGGGACTGGGGATGAAAAACTGTTTTTT	CASSQAPGTGDEKLFF
16	TRBV6-2/TRBV6-3	NA	TRBJ2-3	NA	TGTGCCAGCAGAACACAACTTAGCGGAATCACAGATACGCAGTATTTT	CASRTQLSGITDTQYF
13	TRBV4-1	few	TRBJ2-5	NA	TGCGCCAGCAGCCAAGAAAGGGGGTTGGGGACGTACTTC	CASSQERGLGTYF
13	TRBV12-3/TRBV12-4	many	TRBJ1-5	NA	TGTGCCAGCAGGCAATCAGTGGTTCAGCCCCAGCATTTT	CASRQSVVQPQHF
12	TRBV29-1	many	TRBJ2-5	NA	TGCAGCGTTTGTGGGTTACAAGAGACCCAGTACTTC	CSVCGLQETQYF
13	TRBV4-2	NA	TRBJ1-5	NA	TGTGCCAGCAGCCAGGTCAGTAGTGTCCCCCAGCATTTT	CASSQVSSVPQHF
14	TRBV7-2	few	TRBJ2-3	TRBD2	TGTGCCAGCAGCTTCGGACTAGCGGTAGATACGCAGTATTTT	CASSFGLAVDTQYF
12	TRBV2	few	TRBJ2-5	NA	TGTGCCAGCAGGGCGGACCTCGAGACCCAGTACTTC	CASRADLETQYF
12	TRBV2	few	TRBJ1-4	TRBD1	TGTGCCAGCAGGGACAGGGGGCCGGTGCTGTTTTTT	CASRDRGPVLFF
13	TRBV2	few	TRBJ1-5	TRBD1	TGTGCCAGCAAGGGACAGGGGAATCAGCCCCAGCATTTT	CASKGQGNQPQHF
15	TRBV29-1	NA	TRBJ1-4	NA	TGCAGCGTCACAAATCGGACAGAAGGGCTCGGAAAACTGTTTTTT	CSVTNRTEGLGKLFF
15	TRBV3-1	NA	TRBJ1-2	NA	TGTGCCAGCAGCCCTTTAAGAACAGACTTCTATGGCTACACCTTC	CASSPLRTDFYGYTF
13	TRBV29-1	few	TRBJ1-1	NA	TGCAGCGTTGGGGCGGAAATGAACACTGAAGCTTTCTTT	CSVGAEMNTEAFF
15	TRBV19	few	TRBJ2-1	NA	TGTGCCAGTAGTATTGGGCAGGGGAGTATGAATGAGCAGTTCTTC	CASSIGQGSMNEQFF
13	TRBV20-1	few	TRBJ1-6	NA	TGCAGTGCTAAGAGGCAGGCGAATTCACCCCTCCACTTT	CSAKRQANSPLHF
12	TRBV7-2	many	TRBJ2-2	NA	TGTGCCAGCAGCTTTTACACCGGGGAGCTGTTTTTT	CASSFYTGELFF
17	TRBV6-5	NA	TRBJ1-5	NA	TGTGCCAGCAGTTACCCAACGCCCGGGACAAATAGTCAGCCCCAGCATTTT	CASSYPTPGTNSQPQHF
13	TRBV7-2	NA	TRBJ1-2	TRBD1	TGTGCCAGCAGCCCACAGGGGGCGCGAGGCTACACCTTC	CASSPQGARGYTF
13	TRBV5-1	NA	TRBJ2-5	NA	TGCGCCAGCAGCTTGGCCGAAGGCGAGACCCAGTACTTC	CASSLAEGETQYF